A selection of T cell receptor beta chains follows, all from one sample in a study of blood T cell repertoires in COVID-19. The repertoire was sequenced with immunoSEQ multiplex PCR; TCRdb's copy has only in-frame clones and lacks some. This table has about 120,000 clones, over 70% appearing once. Sequenced: peripheral blood. Receptor source: a man between 65 and 79 years old with acute or convalescent COVID-19. Both conserved end residues are trimmed from each CDR3. The D gene is left open where the match is weak.

>12|NA|TRBJ2-7|TRBV29-1
SVFRDTLPYEQY
>13|TRBD1|TRBJ2-1|TRBV7-2
ASSLGGGTGKEQF
>13|NA|TRBJ1-2|TRBV4-1
ASSPRTELGYGYT
>14|TRBD2|TRBJ2-5|TRBV6-2/TRBV6-3
ASSYGLADFQETQY
>17|TRBD1|TRBJ1-3|TRBV4-1
ASSPHQGANRYSGNTIY
>12|NA|TRBJ1-1|TRBV5-4
ASSLYRLNTEAF
>14|TRBD1|TRBJ2-3|TRBV3-1/TRBV3-2
ASSHGDRATTDTQY
>12|TRBD1|TRBJ2-1|TRBV11-3
ASSWGQLSNEQF
>11|TRBD2|TRBJ2-1|TRBV27
ASSILAGGRIF
>11|NA|TRBJ1-1|TRBV6-2/TRBV6-3
ASSLQGGTEAF
>14|NA|TRBJ1-5|TRBV5-6
ASSLVDRTSNQPQH
>13|NA|TRBJ2-1|TRBV3-1/TRBV3-2
ASSQEGLKYNEQF
>13|TRBD2|TRBJ2-7|TRBV9
ASSATSGGAGEQY